These T cell receptor beta chains were read from a single sample in a study of OX40 agonist ivuxolimab in advanced cancers. Produced via immunoSEQ multiplex PCR; TCRdb's table is partial and in-frame only. The sample lists tens of thousands of clones; about 93% were seen once. Sequences were derived from CD4+ or CD8+ T cells sorted from blood, sampled in a trial of the OX40 agonist ivuxolimab. These receptor sequences come from an adult with an advanced solid tumor such as melanoma, head and neck, liver or kidney cancer. CDR3s include the opening cysteine and the closing phenylalanine or tryptophan. A D gene is named only where the DNA matches it firmly. Expanded clones get a size class; other rows say once, few or many, or leave the size out.

clone_size d_call j_call v_call cdr3_nt cdr3_aa
. TRBD1 TRBJ1-2 TRBV6-5 TGTGCCAGCAGTTCCCAGGGGGCGGATGGCTACACCTTC CASSSQGADGYTF
. . TRBJ2-1 TRBV19 TGTGCCAGTAGTACCGGACTAAACAATGAGCAGTTCTTC CASSTGLNNEQFF
. . TRBJ1-4 TRBV6-5 TGTGCCAGCAGTTACTGGGGGGAGTATGGCGAAAAACTGTTTTTT CASSYWGEYGEKLFF
. . TRBJ1-5 TRBV4-1 TGCGCCAGCAGCCAACGTACGAGTCAGCCCCAGCATTTT CASSQRTSQPQHF
. TRBD1 TRBJ2-2 TRBV11-2 TGTGCCAGCAGCACCTTCGACAGGGGATGGAACACCGGGGAGCTGTTTTTT CASSTFDRGWNTGELFF
once . TRBJ1-5 TRBV28 TGTGCCAGCAGTTTTGCAGGGGATCAGCCCCAGCATTTT CASSFAGDQPQHF
. TRBD1 TRBJ1-1 TRBV9 TGTGCCAGCAGCGTTAACAGGGGAAACACTGAAGCTTTCTTT CASSVNRGNTEAFF
. . TRBJ2-5 TRBV19 TGTGCCAGTAGCCCAACCCCCGGAGAGACCCAGTACTTC CASSPTPGETQYF
. TRBD2 TRBJ2-1 TRBV7-6 TGTGCCAGCAGCTTAGCTAGGGCCGCCGGAGGACTAGCGGATGAGCAGTTCTTC CASSLARAAGGLADEQFF
. . TRBJ2-3 TRBV27 TGTGCCAGCAGCCTCCTCGTAGAGTGGACAGATACGCAGTATTTT CASSLLVEWTDTQYF
. TRBD2 TRBJ2-1 TRBV29-1 TGCAGCGTTGAACCTCGGCCGGGACTAGCGGGTGAGCAGTTCTTC CSVEPRPGLAGEQFF
once . TRBJ2-2 TRBV7-7 TGTGCTAGCAGCTTAAACCCTGGACAGAACACCGGGGAGCTGTTTTTT CASSLNPGQNTGELFF
. TRBD1 TRBJ2-3 TRBV4-1 TGCGCCAGCAGCCTTTGGACAGGGGACGTAACGCAGTATTTT CASSLWTGDVTQYF
. . TRBJ1-2 TRBV6-5 TGTGCCAGCAGTTACTCCTATCGCTCAATTTATGGCTACACCTTC CASSYSYRSIYGYTF
. TRBD1 TRBJ1-1 TRBV7-2 TGTGCCAGCAGCTCATGGACAGGGGTAGGCACTGAAGCTTTCTTT CASSSWTGVGTEAFF
. . TRBJ2-7 TRBV5-4 TGTGCCAGCAGTTACCGGGCCCCAGACTACGAGCAGTACTTC CASSYRAPDYEQYF
once TRBD1 TRBJ2-7 TRBV27 TGTGCCAGCAGTTACGGGGCAGGGGGCTACGAGCAGTACTTC CASSYGAGGYEQYF
. . TRBJ2-5 TRBV6-1 TGTGCCAGCAGTGAAGAAGGTTCCAGAGTTCAAGAGACCCAGTACTTC CASSEEGSRVQETQYF
. . TRBJ2-3 TRBV11-2 TGTGCCAGCAGCCCCGGGGGCTCCCCCTCCACAGATACGCAGTATTTT CASSPGGSPSTDTQYF
. . TRBJ2-7 TRBV19 TGTGCCAGCCTCGACGAGGGAAGCTCCTACGAGCAGTACTTC CASLDEGSSYEQYF
. TRBD1 TRBJ2-7 TRBV5-6 TGTGCCAGCAGCCTGGCGGACAGGGGGGATCCTTACGAGCAGTACTTC CASSLADRGDPYEQYF
once TRBD1 TRBJ2-2 TRBV13 TGTGCCAGCACCCTCTTCCGGGACAGGACGGCCGAGAACACCGGGGAGCTGTTTTTT CASTLFRDRTAENTGELFF
. TRBD1 TRBJ1-5 TRBV28 TGTGCCAGCAGCCGACAGGGGTTCAATCAGCCCCAGCATTTT CASSRQGFNQPQHF
. . TRBJ2-7 TRBV27 TGTGCCAGCAGTTTGTCCGGGACTGGAATGCGGGAGCAGTACTTC CASSLSGTGMREQYF
. . TRBJ2-1 TRBV9 TGTGCCAGCAGCCATAGCGCCAGCTCCTACAATGAGCAGTTCTTC CASSHSASSYNEQFF
. TRBD2 TRBJ2-1 TRBV10-3 TGTGCCATCAGTGTTGGGGGGGGATTAGATGAGCAGTTCTTC CAISVGGGLDEQFF
. . TRBJ2-1 TRBV19 TGTGCCAGTAGTATAGGGGCAGGGCAGTTCTTC CASSIGAGQFF
once . TRBJ2-2 TRBV6-6 TGTGCCAGCAGCCAGAGGGATGTCAACACCGGGGAGCTGTTTTTT CASSQRDVNTGELFF
. . TRBJ1-2 TRBV28 TGTGCCAGCAGTTCCCCATGGGGGGCCAACTATGGCTACACCTTC CASSSPWGANYGYTF
once . TRBJ2-7 TRBV14 TGTGCCAGCAGCCAAGGAGGGTACAACCCCTACGAGCAGTACTTC CASSQGGYNPYEQYF
few . TRBJ2-2 TRBV6-5 TGTGCCAGCAGTTTCCAGGTAGACACCGGGGAGCTGTTTTTT CASSFQVDTGELFF
once TRBD1 TRBJ2-7 TRBV7-9 TGTGCCAGCAGCCAGGACAGGATCACCTACGAGCAGTACTTC CASSQDRITYEQYF
. TRBD2 TRBJ2-5 TRBV5-1 TGCGCCAGCAGCTTGGAGGCTAGCGGATCCCAAGAGACCCAGTACTTC CASSLEASGSQETQYF
. TRBD2 TRBJ2-1 TRBV19 TGTGCCAGTACCACTAGCGGGAGATCCTCCTACAATGAGCAGTTCTTC CASTTSGRSSYNEQFF
. . TRBJ2-2 TRBV7-6 TGTGCCAGCAGCTTACCGGGGTCCGAACCGAACACCGGGGAGCTGTTTTTT CASSLPGSEPNTGELFF
. . TRBJ1-1 TRBV7-2 TGTGCCAGCAGCTTAGCGGGGGGGCTTAACACTGAAGCTTTCTTT CASSLAGGLNTEAFF
. . TRBJ2-6 TRBV4-1 TGCGCCAGCAGCCAAGAAGCCACAAACTCTGGGGCCAACGTCCTGACTTTC CASSQEATNSGANVLTF
. . TRBJ1-2 TRBV27 TGTGCCAGCAGTTTGAGAGGGAGCCATGGCTACACCTTC CASSLRGSHGYTF
. . TRBJ1-1 TRBV4-3 TGCGCCAGCAGCCAACGGGGCACTGAAGCTTTCTTT CASSQRGTEAFF